The sequence of this TCR beta chain was determined in a study of cytomegalovirus exposure and HLA in healthy donors. The method was immunoSEQ multiplex PCR; TCRdb's version includes in-frame clones alone and lacks a portion of them. The sample lists approximately 180,000 clones, 85% to 90% occurring once. Study observations and caveats: Both high specificity and high sensitivity reportedly marked the classifier's diagnosis of cytomegalovirus status. The study recorded over 150 TCR beta chains that were cytomegalovirus-associated.

On this clone: Its target is not known.

After removal of 2 bases from V and 8 bases from J, the junction contained 18 bases not matched to a gene. The germline V gene has CDR1 SGHRS and CDR2 YFSETQ. This CDR3 is 18 amino acids long. This chain joins TRBV5-1 and TRBJ2-1, with TRBD1 matching over 8 bases. The sample was PBMCs. The TCR originated in a woman aged 30 to 39 in good health and CMV-seronegative. CDR3 sequence: CASSFIRQGNLAVDEQFF. The CDR3 DNA is TGCGCCAGCAGCTTTATACGACAGGGGAATTTGGCGGTGGATGAGCAGTTCTTC. The whole variable domain, filled in from reference TRBV5-1 and TRBJ2-1, reads KAGVTQTPRYLIKTRGQQVTLSCSPISGHRSVSWYQQTPGQGLQFLFEYFSETQRNKGNFPGRFSGRQFSNSRSEMNVSTLELGDSALYLCASSFIRQGNLAVDEQFFGPGTRLTVL.